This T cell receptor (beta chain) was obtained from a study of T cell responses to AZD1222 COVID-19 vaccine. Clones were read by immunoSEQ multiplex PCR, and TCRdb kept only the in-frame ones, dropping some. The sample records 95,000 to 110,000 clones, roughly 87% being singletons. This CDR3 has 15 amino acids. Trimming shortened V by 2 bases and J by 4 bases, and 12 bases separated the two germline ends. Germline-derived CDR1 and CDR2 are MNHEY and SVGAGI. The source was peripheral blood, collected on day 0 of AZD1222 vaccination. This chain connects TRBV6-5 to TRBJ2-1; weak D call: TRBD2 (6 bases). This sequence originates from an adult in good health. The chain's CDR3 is CASSYGRTEYNEQFF. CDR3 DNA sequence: TGTGCCAGCAGTTACGGGAGGACGGAGTACAATGAGCAGTTCTTC.